The 8 T cell receptor beta chains given below trace back to one sample, sequenced in a study of blood T cell repertoires in COVID-19. Data came from immunoSEQ multiplex PCR; TCRdb stores just in-frame clones and leaves some out. The table records 240,000 or so clones, roughly 80% of them present only once. Sequencing used peripheral blood. These receptors were obtained from a woman between 18 and 30 years old with acute or convalescent COVID-19.

This chain joins TRBV28 and TRBJ2-7; D perhaps matches TRBD1 (5 bases). The CDR3 is 17 amino acids. Trimming took 7 bases from V and 0 from J, leaving 22 bases between them. The germline gives CDR1 MDHEN, CDR2 SYDVKM. The CDR3 sequence: CASTLTEKPSSSYEQYF. The CDR3 DNA reads as TGTGCCAGCACCTTGACAGAGAAGCCTTCCAGCTCCTACGAGCAGTACTTC.

The V and J genes are TRBV15 and TRBJ1-5; D might be TRBD1 (5 bases). The CDR3 is made up of 15 amino acids. Germline lookup yields CDR1 LNHNV and CDR2 YYDKDF (reference sequence). V was cut by 0 bases and J by 4 bases, with 10 bases left in between. CDR3 sequence: CATSREDTSNQPQHF. Here the CDR3 DNA reads TGTGCCACCAGCAGAGAGGACACATCGAATCAGCCCCAGCATTTT.

V usage is TRBV3-1 (or the pseudogene TRBV3-2) and J usage is TRBJ1-2, with 7 bases aligning to TRBD1. The CDR3 contains 12 residues. V gave up 8 bases and J gave up 2 bases; unmatched junction bases: 2. Germline loops: CDR1 LGHDT, CDR2 YNNKEL (reference sequence). DNA for the CDR3: TGTGCCAGCCCGACAGGGAACTATGGCTACACCTTC. Its translation is CASPTGNYGYTF.

This rearrangement joins TRBV27 to TRBJ1-2; possible D gene TRBD1, 6 bases. Trimming left V 6 bases short and J 3 bases short, with 14 bases between. There are 14 residues in the CDR3. CDR1 and CDR2 from the germline V gene are MNHEY and SMNVEV (reference sequence). This CDR3 is CASSPGQGYYGYTF. Written as DNA, the CDR3 is TGTGCCAGCAGCCCTGGGCAGGGGTACTATGGCTACACCTTC.

The CDR3 reads CASRHGQIPSQPQHF. CDR3 coding DNA: TGCGCCAGCAGACACGGACAGATCCCCAGTCAGCCCCAGCATTTT. This chain joins TRBV10-1 and TRBJ1-5; D is possibly TRBD1 (6 bases). Trimming took 6 bases from V and 6 from J, leaving 18 bases between them. This CDR3 is 15 amino acids long. Germline lookup yields CDR1 WNHNN and CDR2 SYGVQD (reference sequence).

The chain couples TRBV9 to TRBJ2-5; maybe TRBD1 (6 bases). The V and J ends lost 0 bases and 0 bases respectively, with 12 bases between them. Germline V gene sequence: CDR1 SGDLS, CDR2 YYNGEE. The CDR3 is 16 amino acids. The CDR3 DNA follows: TGTGCCAGCAGCGTAGATGACAGGCCTTACCAAGAGACCCAGTACTTC. This gives the protein CASSVDDRPYQETQYF.

This clone showed up just once. The rearrangement joins TRBV27 to TRBJ2-3, with a weak D call TRBD2 (6 bases). Germline V gene data show CDR1 as MNHEY and CDR2 as SMNVEV (reference sequence). The V end lost 1 base, the J end lost 1 base, and 12 bases lay between the germline ends. The CDR3 totals 16 residues. The DNA of the CDR3 is TGTGCCAGCAGTTTATTGGGGGGAGTAGGCACAGATACGCAGTATTTT. This codes for CASSLLGGVGTDTQYF.

This chain connects TRBV6-2 or TRBV6-3 to TRBJ2-7; 8 bases fit TRBD2. V was pared by 0 bases and J by 3 bases, with 7 bases of the junction left unmatched. The germline V gene has CDR1 MNHEY and CDR2 SVGEGT. The CDR3 runs 16 residues. The CDR3 DNA is TGTGCCAGCAGTTACTCGAGACTAGCGTTGGTCTACGAGCAGTACTTC. It specifies CASSYSRLALVYEQYF.